The clone carrying this TCR beta chain appeared a few times. Using its own MiXCR run on the reads, TCRdb lists one record per CDR3 protein. Of 150,000 to 200,000 distinct CDR3 sequences listed, roughly an eighth are singletons. The data were obtained in a study of T cell repertoires in cytomegalovirus infection. Turning to the study itself: Matching HLA type, along with CMV infection, was indicated by public TCR beta signatures.

The CDR3 has 12 amino acids. Trimming removed 3 bases from V and 11 bases from J; junction bases left unmatched: 7. Germline-derived CDR1 and CDR2 are DFQATT and SNEGSKA (reference sequence). The source is a human donor in good health (CMV status not recorded). Some clones in this sample may be carry-over from other donors' samples. The chain carries TRBV20-1 and TRBJ2-3; 8 bases line up with TRBD2. Sequenced material: PBMCs. The CDR3 region is CSARLSGGVQYF. The CDR3 DNA sequence: TGCAGTGCTAGGCTGAGCGGGGGCGTGCAGTATTTT.